These 25 T cell receptor beta chains were all obtained from the same sample, sequenced in a study of chemoradiotherapy in HPV16-positive cancers. The table came from immunoSEQ multiplex PCR; TCRdb's copy has only in-frame clones and leaves some out. This sample has fewer than 30,000 clones; roughly 95% occur once, and the top ten carry 2.7%. The sample was collected from a patient who underwent chemoradiotherapy. These receptors all come from a human donor with HPV-associated anogenital cancer.

This rearrangement joins TRBV2 to TRBJ1-5, with D possibly being TRBD1 (5 bases). Trimming took off 5 bases at V and 5 bases at J, with 22 bases between the two ends. The germline gives CDR1 SNHLY, CDR2 FYNNEI. CDR3 length: 17 amino acids. The DNA for the CDR3 is TGTGCCAGCAGTAAACGACAGAGTCAGTTTCTGGATCAGCCCCAGCATTTT. As protein: CASSKRQSQFLDQPQHF.

The chain carries TRBV27 and TRBJ1-5; D uncertain. V lost 5 bases and J 3 bases, leaving 5 bases between the germline ends. The CDR3 length is 12 residues. The germline CDR1 and CDR2 sequences are MNHEY and SMNVEV (reference sequence). This CDR3 reads CASSAYNQPQHF. For the CDR3, the DNA is TGTGCCAGCAGTGCGTACAATCAGCCCCAGCATTTT.

The V call is TRBV5-6, the J call TRBJ1-1; D not certain. The CDR3 sequence is 15 residues long. The germline V and J ends were trimmed by 5 bases and 6 bases, with 20 bases remaining between them. The germline V gene has CDR1 SGHDT and CDR2 YYEEEE. Here the CDR3 reads CASSFVARSRPEAFF. As DNA, the CDR3 is TGTGCCAGCAGTTTTGTAGCCAGATCGAGGCCTGAAGCTTTCTTT.

The chain joins TRBV7-8 to TRBJ2-7; 8 nucleotides agree with TRBD1. The V segment lost 3 bases and the J segment 5 bases; nucleotides outside the gene matches: 6. The CDR3 sequence is 14 residues long. Germline values: CDR1 SGHVS, CDR2 FQNEAQ. The CDR3 spells CASSLAGGSNEQYF. In nucleotides, the CDR3 is TGTGCCAGCAGCTTGGCAGGGGGCAGCAACGAGCAGTACTTC. Using reference TRBV7-8 and TRBJ2-7 for the parts outside the CDR3, the full variable domain is GAGVSQSPRYKVAKRGQDVALRCDPISGHVSLFWYQQALGQGPEFLTYFQNEAQLDKSGLPSDRFFAERPEGSVSTLKIQRTQQEDSAVYLCASSLAGGSNEQYFGPGTRLTVT.

The rearrangement links TRBV2 to TRBJ1-5; D gene uncertain. V was shortened by 6 bases and J by 3 bases, with 9 bases between the two germline ends. In germline, CDR1 is SNHLY, CDR2 FYNNEI. This CDR3 contains 13 residues. The CDR3 sequence: CASRDGYNQPQHF. The CDR3 region has the DNA TGTGCCAGCAGGGACGGTTACAATCAGCCCCAGCATTTT.

The rearrangement joins TRBV5-6 to TRBJ2-3, with 9 bases aligning to TRBD2. Germline V gene data show CDR1 as SGHDT and CDR2 as YYEEEE. V shed 2 bases and J 3 bases; nucleotides not matched to a gene: 4. The CDR3 has 15 amino acids. The CDR3 reads CASSLRTSGTDTQYF. CDR3 sequence (DNA): TGTGCCAGCAGCTTACGAACTAGCGGGACAGATACGCAGTATTTT. Drawing the rest from reference TRBV5-6 and TRBJ2-3, the complete variable domain is DAGVTQSPTHLIKTRGQQVTLRCSPKSGHDTVSWYQQALGQGPQFIFQYYEEEERQRGNFPDRFSGHQFPNYSSELNVNALLLGDSALYLCASSLRTSGTDTQYFGPGTRLTVL.

The V and J genes are TRBV6-1 and TRBJ2-2, with D maybe TRBD1 (5 bases). V was cut by 4 bases and J by 5 bases, with 14 bases left in between. This CDR3 is built from 15 residues. Germline-derived CDR1 and CDR2 are MNHNS and SASEGT. CDR3 residues: CASSGGKGRTGELFF. The CDR3 DNA sequence: TGTGCCAGCAGTGGTGGTAAGGGGCGGACCGGGGAGCTGTTTTTT.

This chain joins TRBV9 and TRBJ2-3; D remains unclear. Germline V gives CDR1 SGDLS, CDR2 YYNGEE. This CDR3 comprises 16 residues. Trimming removed 2 bases from V and 1 base from J, with 14 bases in between. In nucleotides, the CDR3 is TGTGCCAGCAGCGTTTCCCCCTCCTCGGGCACAGATACGCAGTATTTT. As protein: CASSVSPSSGTDTQYF.

The V call is TRBV4-2, the J call TRBJ1-2, with 9 positions matching TRBD1. Looked up from germline, CDR1 is LGHNA and CDR2 is YNFKEQ. The CDR3 is 14 residues long. The V segment lost 3 bases and the J segment 6 bases; nucleotides outside the gene matches: 5. In DNA form, the CDR3 reads TGTGCCAGCAGCCACACGACAGGGGGAGATGGCTACACCTTC. Its translation: CASSHTTGGDGYTF.

The V gene is TRBV7-3, the J gene TRBJ2-2; a weak D match, TRBD2 (6 bases). V gave up 11 bases and J gave up 1 base, with 17 bases separating them. The germline V gene encodes CDR1 SGHTA and CDR2 FQGTGA. This CDR3 region has 15 residues. The CDR3 loop reads CASRLGSGNTGELFF. CDR3 sequence (DNA): TGTGCCTCGCGCCTGGGTAGCGGGAACACCGGGGAGCTGTTTTTT.

The CDR3 DNA sequence: TGTGCCAGCGGTCTGACTAGCGGGAGTGGGTTCTTC. It is translated as CASGLTSGSGFF. The rearrangement uses TRBV2 and TRBJ2-1; 12 nucleotides match TRBD2. Germline V gene sequence: CDR1 SNHLY, CDR2 FYNNEI. V gave up 8 bases and J gave up 15 bases; unmatched junction bases: 8. CDR3 length equals 12 residues.

This chain joins TRBV4-1 and TRBJ1-5; D is ambiguous. Germline V lookup: CDR1 MGHRA, CDR2 YSYEKL. The V and J ends lost 4 bases and 3 bases respectively, with 16 bases between them. CDR3 length: 16 amino acids. CDR3 bases: TGCGCCAGCAGCCCCCGAGAGGGCGATCTCAATCAGCCCCAGCATTTT. Translated: CASSPREGDLNQPQHF.

The chain joins TRBV27 to TRBJ2-7, with a tentative D call TRBD1 (7 bases). Germline assignment: CDR1 MNHEY and CDR2 SMNVEV (reference sequence). The CDR3 sequence is 14 residues long. With 5 bases removed from V and 2 bases from J, the gap between germline ends came to 13 bases. Here the CDR3 reads CASSPRGTAYEQYF. The CDR3 DNA sequence: TGTGCCAGCAGTCCTCGGGGGACAGCCTACGAGCAGTACTTC.

The genes are TRBV5-1 and TRBJ2-3; 7 bases map to TRBD1. The junction had 2 bases not matched to a gene; V was cut back by 4 bases and J by 0 bases. The length of the CDR3 is 14 residues. Germline V lookup: CDR1 SGHRS, CDR2 YFSETQ. The CDR3 protein is CASSPGQSTDTQYF. The CDR3 region has the DNA TGCGCCAGCAGCCCGGGACAGAGCACAGATACGCAGTATTTT. Drawing the rest from reference TRBV5-1 and TRBJ2-3, the complete variable domain is KAGVTQTPRYLIKTRGQQVTLSCSPISGHRSVSWYQQTPGQGLQFLFEYFSETQRNKGNFPGRFSGRQFSNSRSEMNVSTLELGDSALYLCASSPGQSTDTQYFGPGTRLTVL.

CDR3: CASTLAGVGPNTGELFF. CDR3 nucleotides: TGTGCCAGTACACTAGCGGGAGTGGGCCCGAACACCGGGGAGCTGTTTTTT. This rearrangement joins TRBV19 to TRBJ2-2; 11 bases align to TRBD2. V lost 7 bases and J lost 0; bases outside the gene matches: 7. CDR3 length equals 17 residues. Per germline, CDR1 LNHDA and CDR2 SQIVND (reference sequence).

The chain employs TRBV7-2 and TRBJ1-3, with a weak D call TRBD1 (6 bases). V lost 5 bases, J lost 0 bases, and 17 bases lay in between. This CDR3 has 17 residues. Per germline, CDR1 SGHTA and CDR2 FQGNSA. CDR3 sequence: CASSLSLTGFSGNTIYF. CDR3 DNA sequence: TGTGCCAGCAGCCTCTCCCTGACAGGTTTCTCTGGAAACACCATATATTTT.

The V gene is TRBV28, the J gene TRBJ2-7; maybe TRBD2 (6 bases). This CDR3 is 14 amino acids long. Germline CDR1 is MDHEN and CDR2 is SYDVKM. Deletions cut 1 base from V and 2 bases from J, with 9 bases between. CDR3 sequence reads: CASSLYRGTYEQYF. In nucleotides, the CDR3 is TGTGCCAGCAGTTTATATCGGGGGACCTACGAGCAGTACTTC.

This chain uses TRBV5-1 with TRBJ1-2; 7 bases line up with TRBD1. Germline V gene data show CDR1 as SGHRS and CDR2 as YFSETQ. This CDR3 has 14 amino acids. V dropped 4 bases and J dropped 4; count of bases not matched to a gene: 7. The CDR3 region is CASSITAGGYGYTF. CDR3 sequence (DNA): TGCGCCAGCAGCATAACGGCAGGGGGCTATGGCTACACCTTC.

The chain links TRBV4-1 to TRBJ2-3, with TRBD2 as a possible D gene (6 bases). Germline CDR1 reads MGHRA; CDR2 reads YSYEKL. The CDR3 runs to 16 residues. Trimming cost V 0 bases and J 0 bases, with 10 bases left between them. The CDR3 spells CASSQEHGSSTDTQYF. The DNA for the CDR3 is TGCGCCAGCAGCCAAGAGCACGGGAGTAGCACAGATACGCAGTATTTT.

The chain couples TRBV2 to TRBJ2-3; D gene uncertain. Looked up from germline, CDR1 is SNHLY and CDR2 is FYNNEI. This CDR3 spans 15 amino acids. Trimming took 3 bases from V and 4 from J, leaving 14 bases between them. As DNA, the CDR3 is TGTGCCAGCAGTGACAAGGGTTTAAGGTCAGATACGCAGTATTTT. It encodes CASSDKGLRSDTQYF.

The J gene is TRBJ2-5, the V gene TRBV5-1; 8 nucleotides match TRBD1. The V gene end was trimmed by 0 bases and the J gene end by 0 bases; junction bases not matched to a gene: 7. Germline CDR1 SGHRS, CDR2 YFSETQ. This CDR3 is 17 amino acids long. The CDR3 protein is CASSLGGRTGNQETQYF. DNA of the CDR3: TGCGCCAGCAGCTTGGGGGGCCGGACAGGGAACCAAGAGACCCAGTACTTC.

This clone was counted a single time. The chain uses TRBV5-6 and TRBJ2-2, with 7 bases aligning to TRBD1. CDR1 SGHDT and CDR2 YYEEEE come from the germline V gene. This CDR3 has 16 amino acids. J was trimmed by 6 bases and V by 2 bases; bases with no gene match: 10. In DNA form, the CDR3 reads TGTGCCAGCAGCTTCGGGACAGAACCCGGGGCCGGGGAGCTGTTTTTT. Translating gives CASSFGTEPGAGELFF.

The chain joins TRBV20-1 to TRBJ2-7; D remains ambiguous. The CDR3 covers 9 residues. CDR1 and CDR2 from the germline V gene are DFQATT and SNEGSKA (reference sequence). The V end lost 4 bases, the J end lost 4 bases, and 2 bases lay between the germline ends. The CDR3 bases are TGCAGTGCTAATTACGAGCAGTACTTC. It is translated as CSANYEQYF.

The count of this clone is one. The V call is TRBV5-1, the J call TRBJ1-1, with 8 positions matching TRBD1. Germline V gene data show CDR1 as SGHRS and CDR2 as YFSETQ. V was pared by 7 bases and J by 1 base, with 6 bases of the junction left unmatched. The CDR3 extends over 14 amino acids. CDR3 sequence: CASAPGGKNTEAFF. CDR3 nucleotide sequence: TGCGCCAGCGCCCCAGGGGGCAAGAACACTGAAGCTTTCTTT.

The rearrangement joins TRBV30 to TRBJ1-4; 7 positions agree with TRBD1. CDR1 is GTSNPN and CDR2 is SVGIG in the germline V gene (reference sequence). This CDR3 is 13 amino acids long. V was clipped by 3 bases and J by 7 bases; unmatched bases: 5. Written as DNA, the CDR3 is TGTGCCTGGAGCTCCGGGACAGTTGAAAAACTGTTTTTT. This sequence encodes CAWSSGTVEKLFF.